One sample yielded the 25 T cell receptor beta chains listed below, sequenced in a study of CD8 T cells in acute hepatitis C reinfection. The time point was: naive CD8 control sorted from an acute-time-point sample. Profiled with immunoSEQ multiplex PCR; TCRdb holds only in-frame clones, not every one. The sample contains 30,000 to 40,000 clones, approximately 83% of which appear only once. Sequenced input: naive CD8+ T cells from PBMCs. The receptors here all came from a woman between 18 and 30 years old who spontaneously cleared hepatitis C infection.

This chain connects TRBV5-4 to TRBJ2-3; no definite D call. V was pared by 0 bases and J by 4 bases, with 6 bases between. The CDR3 extends over 13 amino acids. Looked up from germline, CDR1 is SGHNT and CDR2 is YYREEE (reference sequence). DNA for the CDR3: TGTGCCAGCAGCTTGGAGATCCCAGATACGCAGTATTTT. This codes for CASSLEIPDTQYF. The full variable domain, completed using reference TRBV5-4 and TRBJ2-3, is ETGVTQSPTHLIKTRGQQVTLRCSSQSGHNTVSWYQQALGQGPQFIFQYYREEENGRGNFPPRFSGLQFPNYSSELNVNALELDDSALYLCASSLEIPDTQYFGPGTRLTVL.

The J gene is TRBJ2-1, the V gene TRBV7-9; D unclear. Germline CDR1 SEHNR, CDR2 FQNEAQ (reference sequence). With 2 bases removed from V and 0 bases from J, the gap between germline ends came to 8 bases. The CDR3 sequence is 15 residues long. CDR3 protein: CASSLSASSYNEQFF. The CDR3 region has the DNA TGTGCCAGCAGCTTATCGGCCTCCTCCTACAATGAGCAGTTCTTC.

This chain uses TRBV6-1 with TRBJ1-5, with D possibly TRBD1 on 6 matching bases. Looked up from germline, CDR1 is MNHNS and CDR2 is SASEGT. This CDR3 has 15 amino acids. V lost 8 bases and J 1 base, leaving 15 bases between the germline ends. CDR3 residues: CASRTGMGSNQPQHF. Here the CDR3 DNA reads TGTGCCAGCCGAACAGGGATGGGAAGCAATCAGCCCCAGCATTTT.

The sample holds a few counts of this clone. This chain joins TRBV11-3 and TRBJ2-2; no firm D call. V was cut by 6 bases and J by 7 bases, with 9 bases left in between. In germline, CDR1 is SGHNT, CDR2 YENEEA. The CDR3 is 12 residues long. The DNA for the CDR3 is TGTGCCAGCAGTCGTTTCGGCGGGGAGCTGTTTTTT. Protein: CASSRFGGELFF.

J is TRBJ2-3 and V is TRBV5-4; TRBD2 agrees at 11 bases. The length of the CDR3 is 15 residues. V lost 7 bases and J lost 0; bases outside the gene matches: 4. From germline, CDR1 is SGHNT and CDR2 YYREEE (reference sequence). Written as DNA, the CDR3 is TGTGCCAGCTCTCGGACTAGCGGGAGCACAGATACGCAGTATTTT. The encoded protein is CASSRTSGSTDTQYF.

V is TRBV9 and J is TRBJ2-1, with D unresolved. V lost 3 bases and J 10 bases, leaving 8 bases between the germline ends. This CDR3 has 11 amino acids. Looked up from germline, CDR1 is SGDLS and CDR2 is YYNGEE. The CDR3 spells CASSDLNEQFF. In nucleotides, the CDR3 is TGTGCCAGCAGCGACCTAAACGAGCAGTTCTTC.

V usage is TRBV9 and J usage is TRBJ2-1, with D possibly matching TRBD2 (6 bases). Trimming stripped 5 bases from V and 10 bases from J, with 16 bases between. This CDR3 spans 13 amino acids. Germline loops: CDR1 SGDLS, CDR2 YYNGEE. CDR3 nucleotide sequence: TGTGCCAGCAGGGGTGTCCGGGACTCGGAGCAGTTCTTC. It yields the protein CASRGVRDSEQFF. Full variable domain (rest looked up from reference TRBV9 and TRBJ2-1): DSGVTQTPKHLITATGQRVTLRCSPRSGDLSVYWYQQSLDQGLQFLIQYYNGEERAKGNILERFSAQQFPDLHSELNLSSLELGDSALYFCASRGVRDSEQFFGPGTRLTVL.

V and J are TRBV2 and TRBJ2-1; D is tentatively TRBD1 or TRBD2 (5 bases each). The CDR3 contains 10 residues. V gave up 8 bases and J gave up 6 bases, with 5 bases separating them. From germline, CDR1 is SNHLY and CDR2 FYNNEI. The CDR3 DNA sequence: TGTGCCAGCGGGGGCAATGAGCAGTTCTTC. This codes for CASGGNEQFF.

This chain uses TRBV7-9 with TRBJ2-3; D is perhaps TRBD1 (5 bases). This CDR3 has 15 residues. Germline CDR1 SEHNR, CDR2 FQNEAQ (reference sequence). The germline V and J ends were trimmed by 0 bases and 4 bases, with 11 bases remaining between them. The DNA of the CDR3 is TGTGCCAGCAGCTTAGCGCAGGGTGGCGCAGATACGCAGTATTTT. It yields the protein CASSLAQGGADTQYF. The full variable domain, in which reference TRBV7-9 and TRBJ2-3 provide the parts outside the CDR3, is DTGVSQNPRHKITKRGQNVTFRCDPISEHNRLYWYRQTLGQGPEFLTYFQNEAQLEKSRLLSDRFSAERPKGSFSTLEIQRTEQGDSAMYLCASSLAQGGADTQYFGPGTRLTVL.

This rearrangement joins TRBV27 to TRBJ2-7; a weak D match, TRBD1 (6 bases). CDR3 length: 14 residues. V was cut by 8 bases and J by 3 bases, with 17 bases left in between. Germline CDR1 and CDR2: MNHEY and SMNVEV (reference sequence). CDR3 nucleotides: TGTGCCAGCGCCGCTCCGGGACACTTCTACGAGCAGTACTTC. Protein sequence: CASAAPGHFYEQYF.

V gene TRBV30 combines with J gene TRBJ1-4; D remains ambiguous. V was cut by 2 bases and J by 3 bases, with 10 bases left in between. CDR3 length: 14 residues. CDR1 is GTSNPN and CDR2 is SVGIG in the germline V gene (reference sequence). In nucleotides, the CDR3 is TGTGCCTGGAGTCCTTTCGGGGCTAATGAAAAACTGTTTTTT. Amino acid sequence: CAWSPFGANEKLFF.

The chain employs TRBV10-2 and TRBJ2-5, with TRBD2 identical over 11 bases. Losses at the gene ends were 10 bases for V and 1 base for J; bases not matched to a gene: 2. There are 13 residues in the CDR3. The germline gives CDR1 WSHSY, CDR2 SAAADI. The CDR3: CATGTSGQETQYF. CDR3 nucleotides: TGCGCCACAGGGACTAGCGGCCAAGAGACCCAGTACTTC.

This clone was seen just once. This chain connects TRBV9 to TRBJ2-1; D might be TRBD2 (6 bases). The CDR3 consists of 16 residues. CDR1 and CDR2 (germline): SGDLS, YYNGEE. V was clipped by 0 bases and J by 2 bases, with 12 bases between them. CDR3 loop: CASSVVSGVAYNEQFF. Written as DNA, the CDR3 is TGTGCCAGCAGCGTAGTTTCGGGAGTAGCCTACAATGAGCAGTTCTTC.

This chain uses TRBV7-6 with TRBJ2-7, with 8 bases lining up with TRBD2. Germline-derived CDR1 and CDR2 are SGHVS and FNYEAQ. V shed 5 bases and J 1 base; nucleotides not matched to a gene: 4. The CDR3 length is 14 residues. The CDR3 DNA sequence: TGTGCCAGCAGCCCGGGACTAGAATCCTACGAGCAGTACTTC. Its translation is CASSPGLESYEQYF. The variable domain in full, with the rest retrieved from reference TRBV7-6 and TRBJ2-7, is GAGVSQSPRYKVTKRGQDVALRCDPISGHVSLYWYRQALGQGPEFLTYFNYEAQQDKSGLPNDRFSAERPEGSISTLTIQRTEQRDSAMYRCASSPGLESYEQYFGPGTRLTVT.

A remark on this clone: Other nucleotide sequences from this sample produce the same CDR3. The genes are TRBV7-3 and TRBJ2-2; 8 bases map to TRBD1. Germline V CDR1 and CDR2: SGHTA, FQGTGA. CDR3 length equals 14 residues. The V and J ends lost 5 bases and 5 bases, in that order; junction bases with no gene match: 4. CDR3 residues: CASSPTGGTGELFF. For the CDR3, the DNA is TGTGCCAGCAGCCCCACAGGGGGAACCGGGGAGCTGTTTTTT.

This chain connects TRBV15 to TRBJ2-1; 9 nucleotides agree with TRBD2. V dropped 6 bases and J dropped 9; count of bases not matched to a gene: 0. The CDR3 length is 11 residues. CDR1 LNHNV and CDR2 YYDKDF come from the germline V gene (reference sequence). The DNA for the CDR3 is TGTGCCACCAGGACTAGCGGTGAGCAGTTCTTC. This gives the protein CATRTSGEQFF.

The chain has TRBV14 and TRBJ2-1; unclear D gene. Looked up from germline, CDR1 is SGHDN and CDR2 is FVKESK. V shed 0 bases and J shed 4 bases, with 10 bases lying between them. CDR3 length: 15 residues. The CDR3 bases are TGTGCCAGCAGCCAAGACAGTACCCAGTACAATGAGCAGTTCTTC. Its protein is CASSQDSTQYNEQFF.

This clone was picked up a small number of times. V and J are TRBV2 and TRBJ1-5; the match to TRBD1 covers 7 bases. The junction had 4 bases not matched to a gene; V was cut back by 5 bases and J by 3 bases. The germline V gene has CDR1 SNHLY and CDR2 FYNNEI. This CDR3 is built from 14 residues. The CDR3 reads CASSWGQTNQPQHF. CDR3 in DNA: TGTGCCAGCAGTTGGGGACAGACCAATCAGCCCCAGCATTTT.

This chain connects TRBV7-9 to TRBJ2-1; D may be TRBD2 (5 bases). The germline V and J ends were trimmed by 4 bases and 9 bases, with 10 bases remaining between them. Germline lookup yields CDR1 SEHNR and CDR2 FQNEAQ (reference sequence). This CDR3 is built from 12 residues. CDR3 nucleotides: TGTGCCAGCAGCTCACTAGTTAGTGAGCAGTTCTTC. Translating gives CASSSLVSEQFF.

J is TRBJ1-4 and V is TRBV5-4; D gene ambiguous. The CDR3 contains 13 residues. The V and J ends lost 4 bases and 8 bases respectively, with 12 bases between them. The V gene's germline CDR1 is SGHNT and CDR2 YYREEE (reference sequence). The CDR3 coding sequence is TGTGCCAGCAGCCCAAACCCGCGAGAAAAACTGTTTTTT. It translates to CASSPNPREKLFF.

The CDR3 DNA reads as TGTGCCAGCAGCGTAGAGGATATTGGACGTGGGGGGAGGGATAGGAACTGGTATGGCTACACCTTC. This encodes CASSVEDIGRGGRDRNWYGYTF. The chain couples TRBV9 to TRBJ1-2; maybe TRBD1 (5 bases). Germline V lookup: CDR1 SGDLS, CDR2 YYNGEE. The CDR3 covers 22 residues. V was pared by 0 bases and J by 5 bases, with 35 bases between.

The rearrangement joins TRBV15 to TRBJ2-7, with a tentative D call TRBD2 (6 bases). V lost 4 bases to trimming and J lost 2 bases, with 9 bases between them. Germline CDR1 reads LNHNV; CDR2 reads YYDKDF (reference sequence). The CDR3 is 13 residues long. The CDR3 DNA reads as TGTGCCACCAGCATTAGCGGTCCCTACGAGCAGTACTTC. Translated, it gives CATSISGPYEQYF.

This clone rates as medium-sized. CDR3 DNA: TGTGCCAGCAGTGATACCGGGACAGGTACCCTATCCTATGGCTACACCTTC. Translated: CASSDTGTGTLSYGYTF. V gene TRBV2 combines with J gene TRBJ1-2, with 8 bases aligning to TRBD1. The germline CDR1 and CDR2 sequences are SNHLY and FYNNEI. The CDR3 runs 17 residues. The J segment lost 4 bases and the V segment lost 3 bases, leaving 13 bases of the junction unmatched.

This clone occurred a few times. This chain uses TRBV10-1 with TRBJ2-3; D uncertain. Germline-derived CDR1 and CDR2 are WNHNN and SYGVQD (reference sequence). Trimming took 3 bases from V and 2 from J, leaving 3 bases between them. CDR3 length: 12 amino acids. CDR3 protein: CASSEDTDTQYF. The CDR3 DNA follows: TGCGCCAGCAGTGAAGACACAGATACGCAGTATTTT.

This chain uses TRBV5-1 with TRBJ2-2; the match to TRBD1 covers 7 bases. The CDR3 is 18 residues long. With 0 bases clipped from V and 0 bases from J, the junction kept 8 bases outside the gene matches. The germline V gene encodes CDR1 SGHRS and CDR2 YFSETQ. CDR3 nucleotides: TGCGCCAGCAGCTTGGATCTGAGGGACAGACCGAACACCGGGGAGCTGTTTTTT. Translation: CASSLDLRDRPNTGELFF.